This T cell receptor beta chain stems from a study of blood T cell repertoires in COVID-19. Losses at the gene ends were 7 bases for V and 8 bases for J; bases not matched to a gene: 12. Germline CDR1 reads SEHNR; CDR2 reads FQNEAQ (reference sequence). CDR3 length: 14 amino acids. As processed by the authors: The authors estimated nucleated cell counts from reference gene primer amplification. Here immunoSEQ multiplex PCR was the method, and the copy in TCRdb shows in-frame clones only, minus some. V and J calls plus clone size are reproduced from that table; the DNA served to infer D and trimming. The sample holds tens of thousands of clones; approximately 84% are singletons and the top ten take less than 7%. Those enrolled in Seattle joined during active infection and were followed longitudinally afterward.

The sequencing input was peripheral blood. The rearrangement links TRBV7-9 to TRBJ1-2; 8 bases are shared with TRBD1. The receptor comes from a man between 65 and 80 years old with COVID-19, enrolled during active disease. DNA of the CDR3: TGTGCCAGCACGCCGACAGGGGTCCTACCGGGCTACACCTTC. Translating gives CASTPTGVLPGYTF.